What follows is one TCR beta chain and its context. No antigen is known for it. The data originate from a study of T cell repertoires in cytomegalovirus infection. Across the study: An indication of both CMV infection and matching HLA type came from public TCR beta signatures. Overall study findings and caveats: CMV carriers with the relevant HLA were identified by cumulative public TCR beta family frequency. Predominance within the ex vivo response was attributable to HLA-C-restricted CMV-specific TCR beta clonotypes.

The CDR3 sequence is 14 residues long. The V end was cut by 7 bases, the J end by 0 bases, with 16 bases between. The germline CDR1 and CDR2 sequences are GTSNPN and SVGIG (reference sequence). Using its own MiXCR run on the reads, TCRdb lists one record per CDR3 protein. The sample includes roughly 190,000 distinct CDR3 sequences, nearly 9.5% of them seen just once. Sequencing was carried out using PBMCs. This chain links TRBV30 with TRBJ2-7, with D uncertain. The clonotype comes from a human donor in good health (CMV status not recorded). Some clones in this sample may be carry-over from other donors' samples. CDR3: CALWNLDASYEQYF. In nucleotides, the CDR3 is TGTGCCTTGTGGAACCTTGATGCCTCCTACGAGCAGTACTTC.